Listed below are T cell receptor beta chains from one sample, sequenced in a study of blood T cell repertoires in COVID-19. TCRdb's table, derived via immunoSEQ multiplex PCR, lists solely in-frame clones and lacks some. The sample gives 130,000 or so clones, under 85% of which show up once; around 1.6% is in the top ten. Source material: peripheral blood. The receptors shown here come from a human donor in a cohort sampled during active COVID-19. Both conserved end residues are part of each CDR3. The D gene is left open where the match is weak. Only some rows state a clone size, as once, few, many or a class for expanded clones.

d_call	v_call	clone_size	j_call	cdr3_nt	cdr3_aa
TRBD1	TRBV7-8	.	TRBJ2-7	TGTGCCAGCGGCGGGACAGGGTGGTATGAGCAGTACTTC	CASGGTGWYEQYF
TRBD2	TRBV29-1	.	TRBJ2-1	TGCAGCGTTGACCACAGCCGGCGGGAGGGGTACAATGAGCAGTTCTTC	CSVDHSRREGYNEQFF
TRBD2	TRBV19	.	TRBJ2-3	TGTGCCAGTAGTACCGACACTCTCCACAATCTAGCGGGAGATCCAGATACGCAGTATTTT	CASSTDTLHNLAGDPDTQYF
.	TRBV5-1	.	TRBJ1-1	TGCGCCAGCAGCGCCAACGAGGGAGGAGCTTTCTTT	CASSANEGGAFF
TRBD1	TRBV24-1	.	TRBJ1-2	TGTGCCACCAGTCCACGACAGGGGGCCTATGGCTACACCTTC	CATSPRQGAYGYTF
TRBD2	TRBV25-1	once	TRBJ2-7	TGTGCCAGCAGTCCCGGGACTAGCGGGAGGGGCCGCGAGCAGTACTTC	CASSPGTSGRGREQYF
.	TRBV28	.	TRBJ2-7	TGTGCCAGCAGTCGACTATTCTACGAGCAGTACTTC	CASSRLFYEQYF
.	TRBV28	once	TRBJ2-4	TGTGCCAGCAGTTTTTTGAGGGATCTAGCCAAAAACATTCAGTACTTC	CASSFLRDLAKNIQYF
.	TRBV19	.	TRBJ2-7	TGTGCCAGTAGTCGACGTCCGACAAGCTCCTACGAGCAGTACTTC	CASSRRPTSSYEQYF
TRBD1	TRBV19	.	TRBJ1-1	TGTGCCAGTAGTACCACAGGGGGTGGTTTGACTGAAGCTTTCTTT	CASSTTGGGLTEAFF